This entry lists 29 T cell receptor beta chains sequenced from one sample in a study of T cells in localized non-small cell lung cancer. Using immunoSEQ multiplex PCR, the repertoire was profiled, and TCRdb retains in-frame clones only, with some absent. The sample shows 30,000 to 45,000 clones, around nine tenths of them seen only once. The sample in question was peripheral blood, obtained before any cancer treatment. These receptors all come from an older female donor with stage I lung adenocarcinoma.

The rearrangement joins TRBV23-1 to TRBJ2-7, with a tentative D call TRBD1 (6 bases). TRBV23-1 is treated as an ORF (open reading frame) with a function not yet certain. This CDR3 region has 14 residues. Deletions cut 6 bases from V and 1 base from J, with 13 bases between. The CDR3 is CASRPGVRSYEQYF. The CDR3 bases are TGCGCCAGCAGACCAGGGGTGAGATCCTACGAGCAGTACTTC.

The rearrangement uses TRBV5-1 and TRBJ1-1; D remains ambiguous. The CDR3 extends over 11 amino acids. Germline V lookup: CDR1 SGHRS, CDR2 YFSETQ. Trimming removed 0 bases at V and 3 bases at J, with 0 bases between. Here the CDR3 DNA reads TGCGCCAGCAGCTTGGACACTGAAGCTTTCTTT. Its protein product is CASSLDTEAFF.

The chain couples TRBV5-1 to TRBJ1-6, with D perhaps TRBD1 (6 bases). Per germline, CDR1 SGHRS and CDR2 YFSETQ. The CDR3 is made up of 14 amino acids. Trimming left V 1 base short and J 7 bases short, with 9 bases between. CDR3 sequence reads: CASSLNRANSPLHF. The CDR3 DNA follows: TGCGCCAGCAGCTTGAACAGGGCGAATTCACCCCTCCACTTT.

In its sample, this clone was seen once. The V call is TRBV2, the J call TRBJ1-1, with TRBD1 as a possible D gene (6 bases). CDR1 and CDR2 (germline): SNHLY, FYNNEI. The V gene lost 8 bases and the J gene lost 4 bases, with 26 bases spanning the gap. CDR3 length equals 17 residues. CDR3 loop: CASLRGATTFMSTEAFF. The CDR3 nucleotides read TGTGCCAGCCTTAGGGGGGCTACCACCTTTATGAGCACTGAAGCTTTCTTT.

This rearrangement joins TRBV6-5 to TRBJ1-5; no clear D. Germline lookup yields CDR1 MNHEY and CDR2 SVGAGI. This CDR3 contains 14 residues. V was cut by 7 bases and J by 4 bases, with 14 bases left in between. CDR3 sequence: CASTPDGPNQPQHF. In DNA, the CDR3 is TGTGCCAGCACCCCCGACGGTCCAAATCAGCCCCAGCATTTT.

DNA of the CDR3: TGTGCCAGCAGCCCCAGGGTTTACAGCTATGGCTACACCTTC. The encoded protein is CASSPRVYSYGYTF. The V and J genes are TRBV12-1 and TRBJ1-2; the DNA was not compared with TRBD1, the D call given in the table. TRBV12-1 is labeled a pseudogene. The CDR3 contains 14 residues.

The chain uses TRBV10-3 and TRBJ2-6; D unclear. The CDR3 is 12 amino acids. V shed 4 bases and J shed 4 bases, with 2 bases lying between them. CDR1 and CDR2 from the germline V gene are ENHRY and SYGVKD. The CDR3 sequence: CAISGGANVLTF. CDR3 in DNA: TGTGCCATCAGTGGCGGGGCCAACGTCCTGACTTTC.

This rearrangement joins TRBV28 to TRBJ1-4; TRBD1 is a possible D gene (5 bases). This CDR3 is built from 16 residues. Germline V gives CDR1 MDHEN, CDR2 SYDVKM. V lost 4 bases, J lost 7 bases, and 19 bases lay in between. CDR3 DNA: TGTGCCAGCAGTTCACAAACAGGAATACTGGGTGAAAAACTGTTTTTT. Amino acids: CASSSQTGILGEKLFF.

This rearrangement joins TRBV5-1 to TRBJ1-2, with TRBD1 as a possible D gene (5 bases). Germline CDR1 reads SGHRS; CDR2 reads YFSETQ. The CDR3 length is 14 residues. V was pared by 0 bases and J by 0 bases, with 6 bases between. CDR3 nucleotides: TGCGCCAGCAGCTTGGGGGGGTCTAACTATGGCTACACCTTC. It codes for CASSLGGSNYGYTF.

This chain joins TRBV14 and TRBJ2-1, with a possible D match to TRBD2 (6 bases). CDR1 and CDR2 (germline): SGHDN, FVKESK. V lost 4 bases, J lost 8 bases, and 27 bases lay in between. The CDR3 runs to 18 residues. In nucleotides, the CDR3 is TGTGCCAGCAGCCGGACACAACCACGGCGGGGCTTGACCCATGAGCAGTTCTTC. Its translation is CASSRTQPRRGLTHEQFF.

J is TRBJ2-2 and V is TRBV6-5; D is possibly TRBD1 (5 bases). V was trimmed by 6 bases and J by 0 bases, leaving 11 bases between them. CDR3 length: 15 residues. Germline assignment: CDR1 MNHEY and CDR2 SVGAGI. CDR3 bases: TGTGCCAGCAGCTGGGGCTGGGCGAACACCGGGGAGCTGTTTTTT. Encoded protein: CASSWGWANTGELFF.

V and J are TRBV7-2 and TRBJ2-5; D uncertain. The length of the CDR3 is 14 residues. Germline lookup yields CDR1 SGHTA and CDR2 FQGNSA. Trimming left V 1 base short and J 8 bases short, with 14 bases between. CDR3 bases: TGTGCCAGCAGCTTAGGTCGCAGCAAGAGAACCCAGTACTTC. It yields the protein CASSLGRSKRTQYF.

This clone has just one count. The CDR3 sequence is CASSVSGGLYNEQFF. The DNA for the CDR3 is TGTGCCAGCAGCGTTAGCGGGGGTTTATACAATGAGCAGTTCTTC. This chain joins TRBV5-4 and TRBJ2-1, with 9 bases that match TRBD2. The germline gives CDR1 SGHNT, CDR2 YYREEE (reference sequence). With V trimmed by 4 bases and J by 4 bases, 6 bases remained unmatched. The CDR3 contains 15 residues.

This chain uses TRBV5-4 with TRBJ1-2; possible D gene TRBD1, 5 bases. Between the trimmed V and J ends, which lost 4 bases and 9 bases, there was a span of 16 bases. Germline V gene sequence: CDR1 SGHNT, CDR2 YYREEE (reference sequence). This CDR3 region has 13 residues. This CDR3 is CASSLGTGVRYTF. CDR3 nucleotide sequence: TGTGCCAGCAGCCTAGGCACGGGGGTACGCTACACCTTC.

The rearrangement joins TRBV5-1 to TRBJ1-4; TRBD1 matches at 8 bases. V gave up 4 bases and J gave up 1 base; unmatched junction bases: 9. Germline values: CDR1 SGHRS, CDR2 YFSETQ. The CDR3 loop spans 17 amino acids. As DNA, the CDR3 is TGCGCCAGCAGCCCGTGGACAGGGCAACTAACTAATGAAAAACTGTTTTTT. Its protein is CASSPWTGQLTNEKLFF. Combining the CDR3 with reference TRBV5-1 and TRBJ1-4 gives the whole variable domain KAGVTQTPRYLIKTRGQQVTLSCSPISGHRSVSWYQQTPGQGLQFLFEYFSETQRNKGNFPGRFSGRQFSNSRSEMNVSTLELGDSALYLCASSPWTGQLTNEKLFFGSGTQLSVL.

The chain employs TRBV25-1 and TRBJ2-3; D gene ambiguous. There are 11 residues in the CDR3. From germline, CDR1 is MGHDK and CDR2 SYGVNS. V was cut by 8 bases and J by 7 bases, with 10 bases left in between. CDR3 residues: CASGRTNTQYF. The CDR3 DNA is TGTGCCAGCGGACGGACGAATACGCAGTATTTT.

Here the CDR3 reads CASSPAGGGYNEQFF. As DNA, the CDR3 is TGTGCCAGCAGCCCAGCGGGGGGCGGATACAATGAGCAGTTCTTC. The V gene is TRBV6-1, the J gene TRBJ2-1; 9 nucleotides agree with TRBD2. CDR3 length: 15 residues. J lost 4 bases, V lost 6 bases, and 7 bases had no gene match. CDR1 MNHNS and CDR2 SASEGT come from the germline V gene.

The V gene is TRBV6-6, the J gene TRBJ1-6, with D perhaps TRBD1 (5 bases). Germline assignment: CDR1 MNHNY and CDR2 SVGAGI (reference sequence). The CDR3 runs to 15 residues. V lost 3 bases and J lost 7, with 13 bases in between. The CDR3 spells CASSYGQGGNSPLHF. The DNA for the CDR3 is TGTGCCAGCAGTTATGGCCAGGGAGGAAATTCACCCCTCCACTTT.

The chain has TRBV10-3 and TRBJ2-1, with a possible D match to TRBD1 (6 bases). The V and J ends lost 2 bases and 0 bases respectively, with 8 bases between them. The CDR3 has 15 residues. Germline V CDR1 and CDR2: ENHRY, SYGVKD. CDR3: CAISEQGSSYNEQFF. CDR3 bases: TGTGCCATCAGTGAGCAGGGGAGCTCCTACAATGAGCAGTTCTTC.

The genes are TRBV10-3 and TRBJ2-1; 8 bases match TRBD2. The CDR3 is 16 residues long. Per the germline V gene, CDR1 is ENHRY and CDR2 is SYGVKD. The trim removed 5 bases at V and 7 bases at J, leaving 13 bases unmatched. As DNA, the CDR3 is TGTGCCATCAGTTCCCTCGCCGGGGGGGGCATGAATGAGCAGTTCTTC. This encodes CAISSLAGGGMNEQFF.

The V and J genes are TRBV14 and TRBJ2-1; D remains ambiguous. There are 14 residues in the CDR3. The germline gives CDR1 SGHDN, CDR2 FVKESK. V gave up 3 bases and J gave up 2 bases, with 8 bases separating them. DNA of the CDR3: TGTGCCAGCAGCCACGGACCAGCCTACAATGAGCAGTTCTTC. It encodes CASSHGPAYNEQFF.

The rearrangement links TRBV6-1 to TRBJ1-6, with a tentative D call TRBD1 (5 bases). With 1 base removed from V and 6 bases from J, the gap between germline ends came to 19 bases. CDR3 length: 18 amino acids. The germline CDR1 and CDR2 sequences are MNHNS and SASEGT. The CDR3 DNA is TGTGCCAGCAGTGAAGAACCGTCAGGGACTAATGTTAATTCACCCCTCCACTTT. Protein product: CASSEEPSGTNVNSPLHF.

The V gene is TRBV7-9, the J gene TRBJ2-2, with D perhaps given as TRBD1 or TRBD2 (6 bases each). Trimming stripped 5 bases from V and 2 bases from J, with 12 bases between. The CDR3 runs 15 residues. In germline, CDR1 is SEHNR, CDR2 FQNEAQ (reference sequence). DNA for the CDR3: TGTGCCAGCAGCACACAGGGACTCAACACCGGGGAGCTGTTTTTT. Its protein product is CASSTQGLNTGELFF.

DNA of the CDR3: TGTGCCAGCAGCCAAGCCCGACAGACCGAACCCCTCCACTTT. This encodes CASSQARQTEPLHF. The chain combines TRBV4-2 with TRBJ1-6; a possible D gene is TRBD1 (5 bases). V lost 1 base, J lost 12 bases, and 13 bases lay in between. The CDR3 length is 14 residues. Germline CDR1 and CDR2: LGHNA and YNFKEQ.

CDR3 protein: CASSSAPLRTSGQETQYF. In DNA form, the CDR3 reads TGTGCCAGCAGTTCGGCCCCCCTACGGACTAGCGGGCAAGAGACCCAGTACTTC. The chain has TRBV27 and TRBJ2-5; 11 nucleotides line up with TRBD2. Germline values: CDR1 MNHEY, CDR2 SMNVEV (reference sequence). The trim removed 4 bases at V and 2 bases at J, leaving 12 bases unmatched. This CDR3 has 18 residues.

The V call is TRBV7-9, the J call TRBJ1-4; D remains ambiguous. The CDR3 is made up of 13 amino acids. Trimming took 1 base from V and 14 from J, leaving 14 bases between them. The V gene's germline CDR1 is SEHNR and CDR2 FQNEAQ (reference sequence). Here the CDR3 reads CASSLGEPGRLFF. CDR3 DNA sequence: TGTGCCAGCAGCTTAGGGGAGCCGGGGAGGCTGTTTTTT.

The V and J genes are TRBV5-1 and TRBJ2-1, with 7 bases aligning to TRBD1. Looked up from germline, CDR1 is SGHRS and CDR2 is YFSETQ. V lost 4 bases and J lost 0; bases outside the gene matches: 19. This CDR3 region has 20 residues. The CDR3 loop is CASSEDPWDSVTGSYNEQFF. Here the CDR3 DNA reads TGCGCCAGCAGCGAAGACCCCTGGGACAGCGTAACGGGCTCCTACAATGAGCAGTTCTTC.

This clone appeared once. This chain uses TRBV5-1 with TRBJ2-1; 9 bases map to TRBD1. The CDR3 has 15 amino acids. Losses at the gene ends were 3 bases for V and 7 bases for J; bases not matched to a gene: 8. Germline loops: CDR1 SGHRS, CDR2 YFSETQ. CDR3: CASSSPQTGGNEQFF. CDR3 bases: TGCGCCAGCAGCTCCCCCCAGACAGGGGGTAATGAGCAGTTCTTC.

V and J are TRBV10-3 and TRBJ2-7; 7 bases fit TRBD1. In germline, CDR1 is ENHRY, CDR2 SYGVKD. The J segment lost 5 bases and the V segment lost 6 bases, leaving 7 bases of the junction unmatched. The CDR3 runs 13 residues. The CDR3, as DNA: TGTGCCATCAGGAGGGGAACAGGGGACGAGCAGTACTTC. Its translation is CAIRRGTGDEQYF.